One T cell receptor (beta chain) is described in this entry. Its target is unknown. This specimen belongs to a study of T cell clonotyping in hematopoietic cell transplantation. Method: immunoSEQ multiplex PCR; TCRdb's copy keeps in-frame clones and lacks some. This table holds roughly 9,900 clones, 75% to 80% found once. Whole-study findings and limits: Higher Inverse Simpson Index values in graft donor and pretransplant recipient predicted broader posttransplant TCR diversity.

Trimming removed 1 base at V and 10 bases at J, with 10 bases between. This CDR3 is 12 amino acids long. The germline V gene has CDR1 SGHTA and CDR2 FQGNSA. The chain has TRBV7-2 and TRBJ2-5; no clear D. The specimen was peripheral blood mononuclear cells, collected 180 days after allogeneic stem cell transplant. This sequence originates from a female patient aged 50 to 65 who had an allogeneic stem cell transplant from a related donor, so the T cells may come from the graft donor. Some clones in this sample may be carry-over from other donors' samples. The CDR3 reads CASSLGLSIQYF. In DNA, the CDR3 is TGTGCCAGCAGCTTAGGTTTGTCAATCCAGTACTTC.